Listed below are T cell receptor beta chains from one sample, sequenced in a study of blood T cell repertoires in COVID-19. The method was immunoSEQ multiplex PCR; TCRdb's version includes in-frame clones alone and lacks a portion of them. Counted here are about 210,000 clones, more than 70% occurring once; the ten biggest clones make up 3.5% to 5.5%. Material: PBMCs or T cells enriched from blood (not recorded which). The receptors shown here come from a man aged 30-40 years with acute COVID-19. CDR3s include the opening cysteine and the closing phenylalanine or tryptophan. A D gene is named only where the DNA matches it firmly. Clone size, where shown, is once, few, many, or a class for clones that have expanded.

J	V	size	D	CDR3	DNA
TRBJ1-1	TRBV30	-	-	CAWEPGTRRNTEAFF	TGTGCCTGGGAACCCGGGACTAGGAGGAACACTGAAGCTTTCTTT
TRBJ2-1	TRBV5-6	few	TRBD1	CASSWTGEREQFF	TGTGCCAGCAGCTGGACAGGGGAGCGCGAGCAGTTCTTC
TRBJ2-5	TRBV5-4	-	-	CASSIREGRETQYF	TGTGCCAGCAGTATCAGGGAAGGGCGGGAGACCCAGTACTTC
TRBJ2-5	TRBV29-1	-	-	CSVPGTEGTQYF	TGCAGCGTTCCCGGGACTGAGGGGACCCAGTACTTC
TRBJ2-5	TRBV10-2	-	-	CASCLDKAGGETQYF	TGCGCCAGCTGTCTCGATAAGGCAGGGGGGGAGACCCAGTACTTC
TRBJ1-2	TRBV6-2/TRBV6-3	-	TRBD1	CASSPRRTGYGYTF	TGTGCCAGCAGCCCCCGAAGGACAGGGTATGGCTACACCTTC
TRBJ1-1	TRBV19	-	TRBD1	CASSLDRVTEAFF	TGTGCCAGTAGCCTCGACAGGGTCACTGAAGCTTTCTTT
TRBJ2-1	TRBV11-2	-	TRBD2	CASSFQPGGAGEQFF	TGTGCCAGCAGCTTCCAGCCGGGGGGGGCCGGTGAGCAGTTCTTC
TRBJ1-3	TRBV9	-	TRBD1	CASSGRVATGEGNTIYF	TGTGCCAGCAGCGGAAGGGTGGCGACAGGGGAAGGAAACACCATATATTTT
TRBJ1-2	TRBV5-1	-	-	CASTLRGDNYGYTF	TGCGCCAGCACCCTCAGGGGCGATAACTATGGCTACACCTTC
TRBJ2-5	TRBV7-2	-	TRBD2	CASGGTSGGTYQETQYF	TGTGCCAGCGGAGGGACTAGCGGGGGGACGTACCAAGAGACCCAGTACTTC
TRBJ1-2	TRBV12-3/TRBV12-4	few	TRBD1	CASSPGTGYGYTF	TGTGCCAGCAGCCCCGGGACAGGGTATGGCTACACCTTC
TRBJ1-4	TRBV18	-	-	CASSVLANEKLFF	TGTGCCAGCTCAGTCTTAGCTAATGAAAAACTGTTTTTT
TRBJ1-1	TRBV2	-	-	CATRTPVGAEAFF	TGTGCCACCCGAACCCCCGTAGGGGCTGAAGCTTTCTTT
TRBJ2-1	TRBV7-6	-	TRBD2	CASSLSLGGAGGTYNEQFF	TGTGCCAGCAGCTTAAGTCTCGGGGGAGCGGGGGGTACCTACAATGAGCAGTTCTTC
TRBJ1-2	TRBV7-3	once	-	CASSQQGSHGYTF	TGTGCCAGCAGCCAACAGGGCTCCCATGGCTACACCTTC
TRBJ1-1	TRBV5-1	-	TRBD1	CASTPRGLRTEAFF	TGCGCCAGCACCCCAAGGGGGCTCCGCACTGAAGCTTTCTTT
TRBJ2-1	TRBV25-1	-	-	CASSEYSIGEQFF	TGTGCCAGCAGTGAATATAGCATCGGCGAGCAGTTCTTC